Detailed here is one TCR beta chain. Its antigen specificity is not known. Per-base qualities were not stored, and no clone one base away is much larger. The time point label, read with the paper, signifies: newly diagnosed GD, antithyroid drugs for less than 3 months. RNA was extracted from PBMCs in TRIzol for both TCR sequencing and RNA sequencing. The diagnosis of Graves' disease was made according to American Thyroid Association guidelines. Patients were recruited from an endocrinology department in Xi'an, China. From each patient, 7.5 to 10 milliliters of peripheral blood was collected into an EDTA anticoagulant tube. Ficoll Paque Plus density gradient separation was used to isolate PBMCs, and no further T cell sorting was performed. An Agilent 2100 Bioanalyzer and agarose gel were used to assess RNA quality, and a NanoDrop 2000 was used to measure RNA concentration. Library preparation employed multiplex PCR. The sequencer was an Illumina HiSeq 4000. TCR beta libraries were built with iRepertoire HTBI primers and Arm-PCR amplification of CDR3 regions. PCR products were gel purified before sequencing. The paper's data handling went like this. A total of fewer than 65 TRBV and approximately 15 TRBJ segments were identified across samples and were used for gene usage analysis of CDR3 amino acid clonotypes. COPE and FqMerger were used to merge the filtered high-quality paired reads into contigs. Contigs were aligned with BLAST to IMGT TRBV, TRBD and TRBJ reference genes, and CDR3 was defined per IMGT. Highly expanded clones were defined as clonotypes with a frequency above 0.1%. Repertoire diversity was measured by Shannon entropy, and V-J evenness by the Gini coefficient. Public clonotypes were defined as clonotypes shared by more than one individual. Using fastp at Q25 and MiXCR, TCRdb reprocessed the public reads and kept productive beta chains. Every entry covers one CDR3 protein and lists the most common genes and DNA from its rows. These V and J calls are TCRdb output, not the study's own analysis. Recorded for this sample are about 620,000 distinct CDR3 sequences; roughly 15% of them occurred a single time. 18% of the sample rests with the top ten.

The data derive from a study of regulatory T cells in long-lasting Graves disease (dated by TCRdb to about 2021). With respect to the entire study: Newly diagnosed Graves' disease patients had taken antithyroid drugs for less than 3 months. Peripheral blood TCR sequencing and RNA sequencing compared persistent Graves' disease patients with newly diagnosed Graves' disease patients. The study was registered as a clinical trial and conducted in China. A total of around 35 samples were covered by TCR sequencing, comprising 13 persistent and some 20 newly diagnosed Graves' disease patients. The investigation overall reported the following: The small sample size was acknowledged by the authors as a limitation that may reduce accuracy. Only peripheral blood was studied, because thyroid tissue, the primary lesion, was inaccessible. Preferential use of TRBV28, TRBJ1-2 and TRBJ2-5 was observed in persistent disease, whereas TRBV20-1 and TRBJ2-1 were favored in newly diagnosed disease. Sequencing and analysis were limited to the TCR beta chain. Lower TCR Shannon entropy and fewer highly expanded clones were observed in persistent Graves' disease patients than in newly diagnosed patients, which suggested clonal expansion. Persistent patients shared more public clonotypes among themselves (around 2,700) than newly diagnosed patients did (nearly 1,000).

At the junction V is shortened by 7 bases and J by 4 bases, with 10 bases in between. The CDR3 spans 12 residues, from the cysteine through the phenylalanine. Only the CDR3 portion is preserved as DNA: 36 bases, with reading frame beginning at the first base. CDR1 is given as MDHEN and CDR2 as SYDVKM, both from the germline V gene. The data also belong to a second study, concerning T cells in Graves' hyperthyroidism and ophthalmopathy. The second study's paper adds: Stable Graves' hyperthyroidism was defined as the absence of progression to ophthalmopathy over 18 months of follow-up. The hyperthyroidism patients were between 18 and 65 years old and newly diagnosed, with a disease duration of less than 2 months. Any patient with an uncontrolled infection, another autoimmune disease, pregnancy or lactation was excluded. Diagnoses were established on the basis of clinical symptoms, serum thyroxine and TRAb, thyroid ultrasound, and orbital computed tomography. For the first round of RT-PCR on the TCR CDR3, the HTBI primer set was used together with the Qiagen OneStep RT-PCR kit. Most expanded thyroid clonotypes (frequency above 0.001) were also detected in blood, suggesting blood repertoires may reflect thyroid immune responses. A 13 V-J signature model separated ophthalmopathy from stable hyperthyroidism, with approximately 87% sensitivity and just under 84% specificity in cross-validation and 80%/75% in testing. In validation, progression to ophthalmopathy was predicted by the model with approximately 67% sensitivity and roughly 76% specificity, a median of around 5.9 months before onset. To identify distinguishing TCR V-J signatures, a discovery cohort of around 100 patients was used, comprising roughly 45 with Graves' ophthalmopathy and roughly 60 with stable Graves' hyperthyroidism. Prospective prediction of ophthalmopathy was tested in an independent validation cohort of 18 to 20 hyperthyroidism patients and 17 patients who later progressed to ophthalmopathy. The roughly 100 discovery patients were randomly divided into training and test sets at a 7:3 ratio. In addition, the study compared T-cell repertoires in thyroid tissue and in blood from a handful of Graves' hyperthyroidism patients. After sampling, hyperthyroidism patients received methimazole starting at 30 mg daily, and ophthalmopathy patients received high-dose intravenous methylprednisolone. A second multiplex PCR round built the libraries, followed by size selection and purification. The libraries were sequenced on an Illumina HiSeq2000 using paired-end 100 bp reads. SOAPnuke was used to process the raw data, throwing out any read that contained adapters or uncalled bases, had a mean Phred below 15, or lacked an exact constant-primer or identifier match. High-quality paired reads were merged with COPE v1.2.5, and unique nucleotide sequences were defined as clonotypes. Clonotypes were aligned to IMGT TRBV, TRBD and TRBJ reference segments using MiTCR v1.1. Only V-J combinations with frequency above 0.0001, covering 98% to 99.2% of repertoires, were analysed. A TCS score was defined as the ratio of F50 (clonal expansion) to E x V (chaos), with BLOSUM62-based TCRdist applied between CDR3 peptides within each V-J. Welch's t-statistics and random forest reduced fewer than 600 V-J features to roughly 13, which were used in a naive Bayes classifier (R e1071). Sample size was not statistically predetermined, and investigators were not blinded to group allocation. The paper reports TCR Vbeta CDR3 sequencing of fewer than 150 peripheral blood samples: over 40 ophthalmopathy, approximately 74 hyperthyroidism and some 17 progressor patients.

The V gene is TRBV28 and the J gene is TRBJ1-1; confidence is insufficient to name the D gene. This specimen was peripheral blood mononuclear cells (PBMCs), taken at new diagnosis, from a patient treated with antithyroid drugs. The sequence derives from a woman in her thirties with Graves disease. Donor details come from another sample of the same person, matched by shared clones. The sequence in DNA is TGTGCCAGCAACTCATGGATCACTGAAGCTTTCTTT. This codes for CASNSWITEAFF.